This T cell receptor beta chain was found in a study of blood T cells in healthy people across ages. Study in general: Template switching picked up about one barcoded beta molecule for each two T cells.

In its sample, this clonotype was seen a few times. Its antigen remains unknown. Study results and limitations: Investigators treated diversity estimates from one million T cells as underestimates. Roughly linear declines in TCR beta diversity per million T cells occurred with age. A greater number of naive CD4+ cells and higher diversity distinguished long-lived donors from aged donors.

Alongside a J-beta primer mix, a sample-barcoded 5' primer served in a second PCR lasting 7 to 11 cycles. TCRdb re-analysed the 5' RACE reads in MiXCR, keeping a single row per CDR3 protein. The sample has about 1,500,000 distinct CDR3 sequences, about 28% seen once; the top ten hold 7.7%. The V gene's germline CDR1 is LGHNT and CDR2 FRNRAP. V gave up 2 bases and J gave up 3 bases; unmatched junction bases: 6. CDR3 length: 16 amino acids. The specimen sequenced was blood. The receptor was isolated from a young woman in good health. This rearrangement joins TRBV12-5 to TRBJ2-7; 11 nucleotides agree with TRBD2. The CDR3 nucleotides read TGTGCTAGTGGTTTGATACCGACTAGCGGGGTCTACGAGCAGTACTTC. This translates into CASGLIPTSGVYEQYF.